This TCR beta chain was profiled in a study of CD8+ T cells in alopecia areata listed by TCRdb under 2018. A note on the overall study: Treated patients were enrolled in an open-label pilot trial of oral tofacitinib, 5 to 10 mg twice daily, for moderate-to-severe alopecia areata. Clonality in the scalp was compared among normal scalp (n=4), patchy alopecia areata scalp (n=8), and alopecia totalis/universalis scalp (n=8). To study T cell clonal expansion in alopecia areata, the researchers applied high-throughput TCRbeta sequencing to both the C3H/HeJ mouse model and human patients. Tofacitinib was administered for 6 to 18 months, and 6 months of follow-up off drug were then conducted to assess delayed response and recurrence. The RNA source kit depended on sample type: the PAXgene miRNA kit for fixed scalp, the miRNeasy kit for PBMCs, and the RNeasy kit for mouse skin. Biopsies were taken from tofacitinib-treated patients at baseline and at 4 and 24 weeks of treatment, and a later scalp biopsy was taken in several of the tofacitinib-treated patients. In treated patients, disease severity was measured using the SALT score, which gives the percentage of scalp surface area affected. immunoSEQ multiplex PCR using 35 Vbeta forward primers and 13 Jbeta reverse primers was used to amplify TCRbeta CDR3 regions. Scalp tissue and sorted CD4+ and CD8+ peripheral blood T cells from patchy and totalis/universalis alopecia areata patients and from healthy controls were covered by human TCRbeta sequencing. The investigation overall reported the following: Tofacitinib significantly decreased scalp clonality and the number of expanded CD8+ clones among the top 100 scalp clones. Because the treated cohort was small and included a single nonresponder, larger studies are needed to assess links between baseline CD8+ expansion and response. Compared with normal scalp, lesional scalp had higher clonality and more expanded CD8+ clones, particularly in alopecia totalis/universalis, a pattern that suggests antigenic drive. Shared TCR sequences between patients were less evident than in mice, which may be partly attributable to HLA diversity in the patient population. Resident alphabeta T cells in normal human skin are also sequenced, complicating scalp TCR repertoire analysis, unlike mouse skin dominated by gammadelta T cells. During tofacitinib treatment, many expanded lesional clones remained in scalp and blood, and this persistence may partly explain relapse after treatment is stopped.

The library was obtained by the immunoSEQ multiplex PCR assay. To provide template for TCR sequencing, every sample had RNA extracted and reverse transcribed into cDNA. SuperScript III was used for first-strand cDNA synthesis, primed with a 2:1 mix of oligo-dT and random hexamers. A synthetic immune receptor repertoire was used to assess amplification bias, and residual bias was removed computationally. In the authors' own workflow: Raw reads were preprocessed for error removal, and CDR3 was defined according to IMGT conventions as running from the conserved cysteine to phenylalanine. To get clonality, Shannon entropy was normalized by log2 of the number of productive unique TCRs and the result was subtracted from 1. Whether each scalp clone was CD4 or CD8 was inferred by checking scalp TCRbeta sequences against the CD4 and CD8 repertoires from sorted blood. Entries here come from immuneACCESS through TCRdb and include only in-frame sequences with V and J called. Some clones fail to appear in such tables; in the studies checked, an unresolved V gene covers under half of the shortfall, and the cause of the remainder is unknown. V, J and clone size were drawn from that table, and D and trimming were deduced from the DNA. For this sample there are 100,000 to 120,000 clones; less than 60% appear just once. Of the sample, 3% to 4% is held by the ten largest clones.

The label giving this sample's time point can be read as: 24 weeks on oral tofacitinib. The treatment or condition label, read with the paper, signifies: oral pan-JAK inhibitor, 5-10 mg twice daily. Lesional scalp punch biopsies and peripheral blood were obtained from alopecia areata patients. PBMCs were separated by density centrifugation and stained for CD3, CD4 and CD8, after which CD4+ and CD8+ T cells were sorted on a FACSAria. This clone was observed a handful of times. The target of this receptor is not known. There are no base qualities to consult, and no much larger clone falls within one base. V gives up 1 base and J gives up 4 bases, and the segment between their germline ends measures 5 bases. The germline V gene yields SGHDT for CDR1 and YYEEEE for CDR2. The cysteine opens and the phenylalanine closes a CDR3 of 13 amino acids. Here the CDR3 DNA is all that survives: 39 bases in frame from base 1.

This chain joins TRBV5-6 to TRBJ2-2; too little of a D gene remains to name it. This receptor was taken from a human donor with alopecia areata. Material: CD4+ T cells sorted from blood, obtained at week 24, from a patient treated with tofacitinib. The CDR3: CASSLLGTGELFF. The DNA sequence follows: TGTGCCAGCAGCTTGCTGGGCACCGGGGAGCTGTTTTTT.